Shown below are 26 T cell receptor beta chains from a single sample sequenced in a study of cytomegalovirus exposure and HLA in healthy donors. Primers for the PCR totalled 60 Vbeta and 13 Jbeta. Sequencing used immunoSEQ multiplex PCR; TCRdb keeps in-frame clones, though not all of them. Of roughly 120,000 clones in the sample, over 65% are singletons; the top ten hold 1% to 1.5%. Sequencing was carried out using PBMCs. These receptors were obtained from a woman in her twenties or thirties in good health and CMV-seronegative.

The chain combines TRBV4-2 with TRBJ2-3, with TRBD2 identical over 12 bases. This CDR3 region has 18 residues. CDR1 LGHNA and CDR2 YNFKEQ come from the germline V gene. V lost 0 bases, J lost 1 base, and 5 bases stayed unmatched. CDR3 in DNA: TGTGCCAGCAGCCAAGACCTCCGGACTAGCGGGGGCACAGATACGCAGTATTTT. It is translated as CASSQDLRTSGGTDTQYF.

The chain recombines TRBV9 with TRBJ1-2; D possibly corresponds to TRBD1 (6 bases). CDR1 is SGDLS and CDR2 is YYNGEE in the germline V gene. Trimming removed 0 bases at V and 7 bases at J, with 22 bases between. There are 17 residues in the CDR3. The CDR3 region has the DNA TGTGCCAGCAGCGTAGTTACCCAGGGGCAAAGATCCCGTGGCTACACCTTC. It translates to CASSVVTQGQRSRGYTF.

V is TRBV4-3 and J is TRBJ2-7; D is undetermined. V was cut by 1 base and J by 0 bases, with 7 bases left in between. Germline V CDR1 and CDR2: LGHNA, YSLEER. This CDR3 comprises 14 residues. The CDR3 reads CASSQGPHSYEQYF. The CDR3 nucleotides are TGCGCCAGCAGCCAAGGGCCCCACTCCTACGAGCAGTACTTC.

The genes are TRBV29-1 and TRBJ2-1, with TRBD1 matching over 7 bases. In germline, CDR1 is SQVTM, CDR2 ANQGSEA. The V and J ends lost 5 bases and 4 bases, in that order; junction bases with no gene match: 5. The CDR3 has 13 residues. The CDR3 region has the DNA TGCAGCGTTTCGGAGACAGGGTACAATGAGCAGTTCTTC. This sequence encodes CSVSETGYNEQFF.

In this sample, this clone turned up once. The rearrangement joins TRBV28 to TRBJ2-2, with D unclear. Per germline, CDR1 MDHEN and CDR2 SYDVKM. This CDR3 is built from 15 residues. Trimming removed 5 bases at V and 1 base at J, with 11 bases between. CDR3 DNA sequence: TGTGCCAGCAGTCCAATCCCAGTGAACACCGGGGAGCTGTTTTTT. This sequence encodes CASSPIPVNTGELFF.

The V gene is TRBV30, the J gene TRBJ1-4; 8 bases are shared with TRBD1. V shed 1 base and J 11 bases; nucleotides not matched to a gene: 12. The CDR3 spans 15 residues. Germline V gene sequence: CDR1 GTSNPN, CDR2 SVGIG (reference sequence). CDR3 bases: TGTGCCTGGAGTGGAGGGACAGGCCGCCTTGGGAAACTGTTTTTT. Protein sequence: CAWSGGTGRLGKLFF.

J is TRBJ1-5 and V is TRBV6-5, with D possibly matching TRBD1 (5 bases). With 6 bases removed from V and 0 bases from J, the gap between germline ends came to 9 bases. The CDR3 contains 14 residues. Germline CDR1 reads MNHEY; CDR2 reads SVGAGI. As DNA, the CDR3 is TGTGCCAGCAGCCCGGGGGGTAGCAATCAGCCCCAGCATTTT. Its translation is CASSPGGSNQPQHF.

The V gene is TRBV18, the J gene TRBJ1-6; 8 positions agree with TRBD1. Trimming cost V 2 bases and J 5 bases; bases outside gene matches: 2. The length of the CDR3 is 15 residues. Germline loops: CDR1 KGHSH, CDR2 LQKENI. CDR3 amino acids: CASSPGTGNNSPLHF. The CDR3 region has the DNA TGTGCCAGCTCACCAGGGACAGGAAATAATTCACCCCTCCACTTT.

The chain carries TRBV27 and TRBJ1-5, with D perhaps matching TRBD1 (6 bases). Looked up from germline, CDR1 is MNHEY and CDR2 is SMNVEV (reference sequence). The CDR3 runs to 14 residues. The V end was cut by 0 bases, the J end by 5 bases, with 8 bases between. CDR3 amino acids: CASSLSTGYQPQHF. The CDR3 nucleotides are TGTGCCAGCAGTTTATCAACAGGGTATCAGCCCCAGCATTTT.

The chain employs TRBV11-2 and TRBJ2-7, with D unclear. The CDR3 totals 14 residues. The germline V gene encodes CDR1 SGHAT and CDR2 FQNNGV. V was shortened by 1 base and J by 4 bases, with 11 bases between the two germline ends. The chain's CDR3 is CASSLAPSAYEQYF. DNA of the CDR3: TGTGCCAGCAGCTTAGCCCCCAGCGCGTACGAGCAGTACTTC.

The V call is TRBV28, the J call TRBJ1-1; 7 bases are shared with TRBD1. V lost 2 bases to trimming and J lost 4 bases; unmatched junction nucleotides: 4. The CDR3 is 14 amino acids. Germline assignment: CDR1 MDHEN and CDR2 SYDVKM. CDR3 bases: TGTGCCAGCAGTTTAAGGCAGGGGGTCACTGAAGCTTTCTTT. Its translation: CASSLRQGVTEAFF.

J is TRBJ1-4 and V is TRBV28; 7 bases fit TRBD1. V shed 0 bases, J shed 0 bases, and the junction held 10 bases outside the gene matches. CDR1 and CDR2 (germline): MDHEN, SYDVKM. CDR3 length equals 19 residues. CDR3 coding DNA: TGTGCCAGCAGTTTATGGAGACAGGGCGTGACGGCAACTAATGAAAAACTGTTTTTT. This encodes CASSLWRQGVTATNEKLFF.

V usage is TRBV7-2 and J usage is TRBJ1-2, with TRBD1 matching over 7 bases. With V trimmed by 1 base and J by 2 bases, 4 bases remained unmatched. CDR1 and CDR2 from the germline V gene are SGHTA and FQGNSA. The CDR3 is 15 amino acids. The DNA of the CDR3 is TGTGCCAGCAGCTTAGGCGGAGGGGGCAACTATGGCTACACCTTC. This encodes CASSLGGGGNYGYTF.

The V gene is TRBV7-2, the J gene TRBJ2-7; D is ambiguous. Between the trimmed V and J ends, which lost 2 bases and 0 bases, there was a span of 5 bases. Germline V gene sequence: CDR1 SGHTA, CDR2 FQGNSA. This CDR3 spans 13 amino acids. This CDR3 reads CASSLQISYEQYF. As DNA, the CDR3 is TGTGCCAGCAGCTTACAGATCTCCTACGAGCAGTACTTC.

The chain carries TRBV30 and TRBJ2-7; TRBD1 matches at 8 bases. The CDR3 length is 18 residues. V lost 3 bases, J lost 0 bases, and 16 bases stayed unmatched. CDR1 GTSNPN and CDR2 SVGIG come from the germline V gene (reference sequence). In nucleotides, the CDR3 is TGTGCCTGGAGAACGGACAGGGTCTCAATGCTAAGCTCCTACGAGCAGTACTTC. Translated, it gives CAWRTDRVSMLSSYEQYF.

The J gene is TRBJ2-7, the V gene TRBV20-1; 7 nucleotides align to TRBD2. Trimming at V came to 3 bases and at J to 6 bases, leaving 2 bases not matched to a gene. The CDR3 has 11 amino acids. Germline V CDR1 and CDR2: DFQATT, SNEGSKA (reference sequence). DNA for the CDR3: TGCAGTGCTAGGGGGGGGAGCGAGCAGTACTTC. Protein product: CSARGGSEQYF.

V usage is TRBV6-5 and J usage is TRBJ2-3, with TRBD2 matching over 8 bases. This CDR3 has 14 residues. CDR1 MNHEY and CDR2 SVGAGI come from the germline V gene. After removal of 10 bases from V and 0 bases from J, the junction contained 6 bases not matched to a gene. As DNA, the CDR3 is TGTGCCACCCAACGGGGGGGGAGCACAGATACGCAGTATTTT. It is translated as CATQRGGSTDTQYF.

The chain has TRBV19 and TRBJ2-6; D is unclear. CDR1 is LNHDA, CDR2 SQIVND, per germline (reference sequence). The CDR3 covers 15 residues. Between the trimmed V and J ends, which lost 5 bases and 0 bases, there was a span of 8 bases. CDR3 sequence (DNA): TGTGCCAGTAGTGTCGTACTCTCTGGGGCCAACGTCCTGACTTTC. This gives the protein CASSVVLSGANVLTF.

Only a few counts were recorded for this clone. In DNA form, the CDR3 reads TGTGCCAGCAGCGTAGACAGGGGGGAAGAGACCCAGTACTTC. Its protein is CASSVDRGEETQYF. The J gene is TRBJ2-5, the V gene TRBV9, with 8 bases that match TRBD1. The germline CDR1 and CDR2 sequences are SGDLS and YYNGEE. Trimming at V came to 0 bases and at J to 3 bases, leaving 1 base not matched to a gene. CDR3 length: 14 amino acids.

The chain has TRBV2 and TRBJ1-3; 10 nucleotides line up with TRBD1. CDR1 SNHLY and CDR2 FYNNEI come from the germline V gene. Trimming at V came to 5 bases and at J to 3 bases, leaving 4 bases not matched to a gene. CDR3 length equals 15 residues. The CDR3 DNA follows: TGTGCCAGCAGTCCGGGGACAGGGGTTGGAAACACCATATATTTT. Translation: CASSPGTGVGNTIYF.

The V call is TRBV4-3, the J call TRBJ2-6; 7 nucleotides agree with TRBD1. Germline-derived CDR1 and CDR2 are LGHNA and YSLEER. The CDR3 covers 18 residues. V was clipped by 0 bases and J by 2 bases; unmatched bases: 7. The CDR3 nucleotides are TGCGCCAGCAGCCAAGATGTGGGGACAGCCACTGGGGCCAACGTCCTGACTTTC. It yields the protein CASSQDVGTATGANVLTF.

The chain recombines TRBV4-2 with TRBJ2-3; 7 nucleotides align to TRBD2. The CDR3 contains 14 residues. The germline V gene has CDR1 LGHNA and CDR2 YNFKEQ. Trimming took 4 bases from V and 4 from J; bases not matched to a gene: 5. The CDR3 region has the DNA TGTGCCAGCAGCCGAGCGGGAAAGGCAGATACGCAGTATTTT. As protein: CASSRAGKADTQYF.

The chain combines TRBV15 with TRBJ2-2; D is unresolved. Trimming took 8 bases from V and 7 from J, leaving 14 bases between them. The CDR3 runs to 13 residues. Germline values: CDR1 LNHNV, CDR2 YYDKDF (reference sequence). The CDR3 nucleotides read TGTGCCACCCGATCGCGTCTACTCGGGGAGCTGTTTTTT. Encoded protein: CATRSRLLGELFF.

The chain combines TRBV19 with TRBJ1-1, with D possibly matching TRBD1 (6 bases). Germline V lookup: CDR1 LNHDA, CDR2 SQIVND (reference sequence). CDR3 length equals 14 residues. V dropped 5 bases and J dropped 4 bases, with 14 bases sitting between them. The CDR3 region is CASSAPGVATEAFF. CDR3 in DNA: TGTGCCAGTAGTGCCCCAGGGGTGGCCACTGAAGCTTTCTTT.

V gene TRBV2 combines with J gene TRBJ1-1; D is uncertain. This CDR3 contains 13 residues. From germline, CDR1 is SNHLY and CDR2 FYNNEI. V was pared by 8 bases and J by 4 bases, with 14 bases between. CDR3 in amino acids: CASLRYRGTEAFF. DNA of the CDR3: TGTGCCAGCCTGCGGTATCGGGGCACTGAAGCTTTCTTT.

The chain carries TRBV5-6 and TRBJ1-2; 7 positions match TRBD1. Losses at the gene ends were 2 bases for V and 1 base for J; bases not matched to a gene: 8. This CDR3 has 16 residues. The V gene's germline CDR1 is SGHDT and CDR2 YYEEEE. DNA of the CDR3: TGTGCCAGCAGCTTCCCCGGGACAGATATTAACTATGGCTACACCTTC. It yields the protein CASSFPGTDINYGYTF. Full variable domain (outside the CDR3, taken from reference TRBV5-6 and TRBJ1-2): DAGVTQSPTHLIKTRGQQVTLRCSPKSGHDTVSWYQQALGQGPQFIFQYYEEEERQRGNFPDRFSGHQFPNYSSELNVNALLLGDSALYLCASSFPGTDINYGYTFGSGTRLTVV.